One sample yielded the 5 T cell receptor beta chains listed below, sequenced in a study. TCRdb redid the calling of the 5' RACE reads with MiXCR, one entry per CDR3 protein. Here the sample spans 55,000 or so distinct CDR3 sequences, more than 20% being singletons. Treg sorting used a CD4+CD25+CD127-/low gate. Sequenced material: tumor-infiltrating Tregs sorted from the breast tumor. The source is a female donor with breast cancer.

In this sample, this clonotype turned up many times. The V call is TRBV5-1, the J call TRBJ2-6; D ambiguous. Trimming took off 1 base at V and 2 bases at J, with 7 bases between the two ends. CDR3 length equals 15 residues. CDR1 and CDR2 (germline): SGHRS, YFSETQ. The CDR3 bases are TGCGCCAGCAGCTTGAGGACGGCTGGGGCCAACGTCCTGACTTTC. Amino acids: CASSLRTAGANVLTF.

This clonotype has just a few counts. The junction shows a germline mismatch at one end, possibly a read error. CDR3 in DNA: TGTGCCAGCAGCCTAGCGGCATTAACAGATACGCAGTATTTT. It is translated as CASSLAALTDTQYF. The V gene is TRBV7-9, the J gene TRBJ2-3; TRBD2 agrees at 7 bases. The germline V gene has CDR1 SEHNR and CDR2 FQNEAQ (reference sequence). The CDR3 covers 14 residues.

The chain carries TRBV20-1 and TRBJ2-7, with 12 nucleotides matching TRBD1. The CDR3 runs to 14 residues. Germline CDR1 DFQATT, CDR2 SNEGSKA (reference sequence). V was pared by 1 base and J by 5 bases, with 3 bases of the junction left unmatched. CDR3 amino acids: CSARGGTGGDEQYF. Here the CDR3 DNA reads TGCAGTGCTAGAGGAGGGACAGGGGGCGACGAGCAGTACTTC.

There are many counts of this clonotype. J is TRBJ2-2 and V is TRBV12-3 or TRBV12-4; TRBD1 matches at 10 bases. CDR3 length: 19 amino acids. V gave up 1 base and J gave up 5 bases; unmatched junction bases: 13. CDR3 nucleotide sequence: TGTGCCAGCAGTTTAGACTTGTTTGGGGGACAGGGGATGACCGGGGAGCTGTTTTTT. Amino acids: CASSLDLFGGQGMTGELFF.

This clonotype was observed a few times. The chain combines TRBV5-1 with TRBJ1-5; 9 positions agree with TRBD1. The germline V gene has CDR1 SGHRS and CDR2 YFSETQ. V lost 3 bases and J lost 2; bases outside the gene matches: 3. The CDR3 is 15 amino acids. CDR3 sequence: CASSSRDRGNQPQHF. CDR3 DNA: TGCGCCAGCAGCTCCCGGGACAGGGGCAATCAGCCCCAGCATTTT. The full variable domain, with the rest looked up from reference TRBV5-1 and TRBJ1-5, is KAGVTQTPRYLIKTRGQQVTLSCSPISGHRSVSWYQQTPGQGLQFLFEYFSETQRNKGNFPGRFSGRQFSNSRSEMNVSTLELGDSALYLCASSSRDRGNQPQHFGDGTRLSIL.